This note documents a single TCR beta chain sequence. This clonotype came up many times. Its antigen is currently not known. Base qualities are missing; no much larger clone stands one base away. The sample is drawn from a study of T cells in Graves' hyperthyroidism and ophthalmopathy (dated by TCRdb to 2018 to 2020). Study-wide context: Peripheral blood samples were taken at initial diagnosis, before any treatment was given. Once sampling was done, hyperthyroidism patients were given methimazole at a starting dose of 30 mg daily, whereas ophthalmopathy patients were given high-dose intravenous methylprednisolone. To identify distinguishing TCR V-J signatures, a discovery cohort of about a hundred patients was used, comprising 43 with Graves' ophthalmopathy and some 57 with stable Graves' hyperthyroidism. Thyroid tissue and blood T-cell repertoires from over 5 Graves' hyperthyroidism patients were also compared in the study. The approximately 98 discovery patients were randomly divided into training and test sets at a 7:3 ratio. The paper reports TCR Vbeta CDR3 sequencing of approximately 140 peripheral blood samples: over 40 ophthalmopathy, under 80 hyperthyroidism and some 17 progressor patients. Prospective prediction of ophthalmopathy was tested in an independent validation cohort consisting of 18 to 20 hyperthyroidism patients and more than 15 patients who later progressed to ophthalmopathy. Results the study describes overall, beyond this receptor: In validation, progression to ophthalmopathy was predicted by the model with 70% to 71% sensitivity and roughly 72% specificity, a median of about 6 months before onset. Most expanded thyroid clonotypes (frequency above 0.001) were also detected in blood, suggesting blood repertoires may reflect thyroid immune responses. A 13 V-J signature model separated ophthalmopathy from stable hyperthyroidism, with nearly 90% sensitivity and around 84% specificity in cross-validation and 80%/75% in testing. Sample size was not statistically predetermined, and blinding of investigators to group allocation was not performed.

Hyperthyroidism patients were aged 18 to 65 years and newly diagnosed, with disease duration of less than 2 months. Any patient with an uncontrolled infection, another autoimmune disease, pregnancy or lactation was excluded. Diagnoses were based on clinical symptoms, serum thyroxine and TRAb, thyroid ultrasound and orbital computed tomography. For progressor patients, blood was drawn at the first diagnosis of hyperthyroidism, before any ophthalmopathy symptoms had appeared. PBMCs were isolated from 7.5 to 10 ml of fresh peripheral blood by Ficoll-Paque density gradient centrifugation. Progressor patients were defined as those initially diagnosed with Graves' hyperthyroidism in whom ophthalmopathy developed during follow-up. Total RNA was extracted using Trizol reagent, and RNA quality was assessed on an Agilent 2100 Bioanalyzer. Amplification of TCR beta CDR3 regions was carried out from RNA transcripts. For the first round of RT-PCR on the TCR CDR3, the HTBI primer set was used together with the Qiagen OneStep RT-PCR kit. A second multiplex PCR round built the libraries, followed by size selection and purification. Paired-end sequencing of the libraries was performed with 100 bp reads on an Illumina HiSeq2000. The authors processed their data as follows. SOAPnuke was used to process the raw data, with reads discarded if the reads contained adapters or uncalled bases, had a mean Phred below 15, or lacked an exact constant-primer or identifier match. High-quality paired reads were merged with COPE v1.2.5, and unique nucleotide sequences were defined as clonotypes. Clonotypes were aligned to IMGT TRBV, TRBD and TRBJ reference segments using MiTCR v1.1. The analysis was restricted to V-J combinations with a frequency above 0.0001, which together covered about 99% of the repertoires. A TCS score was defined as the ratio between F50 (clonal expansion) and ExV (chaos), using BLOSUM62-based TCRdist between CDR3 peptides within each V-J. Welch's t-statistics and random forest reduced several hundred V-J features to about 12, which were used in a naive Bayes classifier (R e1071). The public reads were reanalyzed by TCRdb: fastp trimming at Q25, MiXCR alignment, in-frame beta chains only. When rows share a CDR3 protein, they turn into one entry using the most common DNA and genes. TCRdb, not the original authors, processed these V and J calls. For this sample there are roughly 360,000 distinct CDR3 sequences; roughly 12% appear just once. More than 20% of the sample lies in the top ten.

The CDR3 spans 13 residues, from the cysteine through the phenylalanine. Only the CDR3 part of the read is kept: 39 bases, read in frame from the first base. The germline V gene (reference sequence) yields SEHNR for CDR1 and FQNEAQ for CDR2. Trimming at the junction amounts to 5 bases on V and 5 bases on J, and the germline ends lie 11 bases apart. The sample was blood. This sequence uses TRBV7-9 and TRBJ2-3; the D segment is perhaps TRBD1 or TRBD2, each sharing 5 matched bases. The source of this sequence is a man aged 25 to 40 with Graves' hyperthyroidism that later progressed to Graves' ophthalmopathy. At the DNA level, the sequence is TGTGCCAGCAGCCAACCTGGGGGAGATACGCAGTATTTT. Translated, it reads CASSQPGGDTQYF. The CDR3 plus the reference TRBV7-9 and TRBJ2-3 genes for the other parts give the full variable domain: DTGVSQNPRHKITKRGQNVTFRCDPISEHNRLYWYRQTLGQGPEFLTYFQNEAQLEKSRLLSDRFSAERPKGSFSTLEIQRTEQGDSAMYLCASSQPGGDTQYFGPGTRLTVL.